This T cell receptor (beta chain) was sequenced during a study of blood T cell repertoires in COVID-19 (dated by TCRdb to the early 2020s). In the study overall: The collaborator samples originated in the United States, Italy and Spain and spanned the acute and convalescent phases of COVID-19. The material from the prospective study consisted of cDNA or gDNA derived from T cells, B-cell-depleted T cells, or PBMCs. Where available, HLA class I and class II types were obtained from metadata supplied by the sample provider rather than from assay-based typing. A de-identified subject ID, COVID-19 status, age in years and sex were almost always included in the sample metadata. The samples were drawn from two sources: the first 160 participants of the ongoing ImmuneRACE study, and 1,254 subjects contributed by 6 global collaborators. Deeply sampled blood TCRbeta repertoires from subjects exposed to, actively infected with, or recovered from COVID-19 were included in the dataset. The repertoires were released in a freely available public database meant as a resource for research on the immune response to SARS-CoV-2.

Points the paper makes about the study in general: The amount of clinical and demographic metadata varied by source and participant and was provided uncurated.

Its CDR3 holds 16 amino acids, cysteine through phenylalanine. Only the CDR3 part of the read is kept: 48 bases, read in frame from the first base. Reading the germline V gene gives CDR1 SNHLY and CDR2 FYNNEI. V loses 5 bases of germline sequence and J loses 0 bases, and the interval between the two ends is 14 bases. TCRbeta CDR3 regions were amplified from genomic DNA using the immunoSEQ Assay, a bias-controlled multiplex PCR. Per the source publication's procedure: Nucleated cell counts per sample were estimated from amplification of reference gene primers within the assay. To quantify the absolute abundance of each unique TCRbeta CDR3 rearrangement, sequence reads were collapsed and filtered. For each sample, productive Simpson clonality was calculated as the square root of Simpson's diversity index over productive rearrangements. TCRdb limited this immuneACCESS table to in-frame rearrangements with V and J called. A share of clones is missing; checked studies link under half to unresolved V genes, and the rest is unexplained. V, J and clone size are taken as reported in that table, and D and trimming were inferred from the DNA itself. The sample includes 450,000 to 500,000 clones, with around 85% observed a single time. The ten largest make up approximately 8% of the sample.

Participants in the prospective study were aged 18 to 89 years, lived in about two dozen United States geographic areas, and enrolled through a virtual design. In the prospective study, participants were assigned to cohorts based on the clinical history participants reported in a screening survey and a study questionnaire. ImmuneRACE Cohort 3 recovered participants were defined by two consecutive negative NP/OP PCR tests, healthcare professional clearance, or symptom resolution. In the prospective study, mobile phlebotomists collected whole blood, serum and a nasopharyngeal or oropharyngeal swab from each participant. Additional blood draws and questionnaires over an approximately 2-month period could optionally be provided by prospective study participants. Blood samples from the prospective study were shipped frozen or at room temperature prior to DNA extraction. Points on this clone: There is no known antigen for this receptor. Qualities for individual bases were not recorded, and no much larger clone is one base off.

Sequencing input: PBMCs or T cells enriched from blood (not recorded which). The TCR originated in a woman aged 60-70 years who had recovered from COVID-19. This chain is built from TRBV2 and TRBJ1-3, with TRBD1 perhaps the D gene, on 5 matching bases. CDR3 region: CASSPRGKLSGNTIYF. Read as DNA, the sequence is TGTGCCAGCAGTCCAAGGGGAAAACTCTCTGGAAACACCATATATTTT.